This TCR beta chain appears in the sequencing data of a study of radiotherapy plus CTLA-4 blockade in lung cancer. The overall study: Objective responses were observed in 15% to 20% of patients, and disease control was achieved by about 30%.

Using immunoSEQ multiplex PCR, the repertoire was profiled, and TCRdb retains in-frame clones only, with some absent. This sample has more than 100,000 clones, with about nine tenths found just once. About this clone itself: Its antigen is unidentified.

Study-level points and caveats: Interferon-beta, together with early blood T cell clone dynamics, reportedly best predicted response. In blood, TCR clones derived from the tumor expanded after radiotherapy plus ipilimumab.

Germline CDR1 and CDR2: LGHNA and YNFKEQ. The CDR3 runs to 16 residues. The junction had 5 bases not matched to a gene; V was cut back by 1 base and J by 2 bases. This specimen was peripheral blood, taken from a patient treated with radiotherapy plus ipilimumab. V is TRBV4-2 and J is TRBJ2-5; TRBD2 matches 9 bases. This receptor was obtained from a human donor with non-small cell lung cancer that progressed on radiotherapy plus ipilimumab. The CDR3 region has the DNA TGTGCCAGCAGCCAAGGCTCGCTAGCGGGACAAGAGACCCAGTACTTC. Its translation is CASSQGSLAGQETQYF.